Detailed here is one TCR beta chain. This specimen belongs to a study of blood T cell repertoires in COVID-19. Turning to the study itself: The origin of the acute and convalescent COVID-19 samples was the United States, Italy and Spain. The cDNA or gDNA used as material had been derived from T cells, B-cell-depleted T cells, or PBMCs.

CDR3 length: 13 amino acids. From germline, CDR1 is SGHAT and CDR2 FQDESV (reference sequence). V shed 3 bases and J shed 8 bases, with 8 bases lying between them. Original processing methods: Amplification with reference gene primers provided the estimates of nucleated cell counts. TCRdb's table, derived via immunoSEQ multiplex PCR, lists solely in-frame clones and lacks some. The V and J calls and clone size are taken from that table; D and trimming were inferred from the DNA. This table holds 260,000 or so clones, more than 80% found once. Material for sequencing was peripheral blood. The clonotype originates from a woman at least 80 years old with COVID-19, enrolled during active disease. This sequence joins TRBV11-1 and TRBJ1-6; D gene unclear. The CDR3: CASSLEDYSPLHF. The DNA for the CDR3 is TGTGCCAGCAGCTTGGAGGATTATTCACCCCTCCACTTT.